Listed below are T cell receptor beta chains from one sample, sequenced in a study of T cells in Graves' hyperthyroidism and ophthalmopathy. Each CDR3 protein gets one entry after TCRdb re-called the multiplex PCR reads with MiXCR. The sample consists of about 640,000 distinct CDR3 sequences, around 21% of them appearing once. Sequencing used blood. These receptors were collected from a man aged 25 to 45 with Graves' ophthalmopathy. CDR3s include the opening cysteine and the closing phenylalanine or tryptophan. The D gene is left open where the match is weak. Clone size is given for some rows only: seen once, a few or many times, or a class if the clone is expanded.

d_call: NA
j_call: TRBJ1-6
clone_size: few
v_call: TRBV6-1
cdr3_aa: CASTESSPLHF
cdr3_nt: TGTGCCAGCACCGAGAGTTCACCCCTCCACTTT

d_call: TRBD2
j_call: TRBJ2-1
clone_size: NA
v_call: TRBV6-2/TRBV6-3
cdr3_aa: CASGGRVTSGSYNEQFF
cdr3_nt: TGTGCCAGCGGCGGCCGAGTGACTAGCGGGAGTTACAATGAGCAGTTCTTC

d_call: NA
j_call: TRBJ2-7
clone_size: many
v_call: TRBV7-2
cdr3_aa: CASSLLAQPPYEQYF
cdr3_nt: TGTGCCAGCAGCTTACTAGCCCAACCCCCCTACGAGCAGTACTTC

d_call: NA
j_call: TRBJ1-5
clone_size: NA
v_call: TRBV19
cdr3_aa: CASGGLRTPNQPQHF
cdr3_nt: TGTGCCAGTGGGGGACTACGGACACCCAATCAGCCCCAGCATTTT

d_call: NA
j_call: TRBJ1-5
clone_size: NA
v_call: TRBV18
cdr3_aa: CASSLQIGVPQHF
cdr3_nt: TGTGCCAGCTCACTCCAGATAGGAGTGCCCCAGCATTTT

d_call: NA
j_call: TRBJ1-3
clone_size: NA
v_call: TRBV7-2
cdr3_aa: CASSLGFSSGNTIYF
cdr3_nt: TGTGCCAGCAGCTTAGGGTTTAGCTCTGGAAACACCATATATTTT

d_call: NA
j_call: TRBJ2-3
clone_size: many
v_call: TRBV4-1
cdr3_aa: CASSYLLKRDTQYF
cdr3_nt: TGCGCCAGCAGCTACTTACTGAAACGGGATACGCAGTATTTT

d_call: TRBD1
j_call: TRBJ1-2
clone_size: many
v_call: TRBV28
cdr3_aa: CASSLGQGSYGYTF
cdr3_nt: TGTGCCAGCAGTTTGGGACAGGGAAGCTATGGCTACACCTTC

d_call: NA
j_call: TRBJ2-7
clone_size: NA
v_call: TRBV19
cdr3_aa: CASSIGSYYEQYF
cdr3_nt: TGTGCCAGTAGTATTGGAAGCTACTACGAGCAGTACTTC

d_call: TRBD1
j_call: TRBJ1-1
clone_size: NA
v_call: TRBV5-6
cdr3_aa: CASSLGPGGRTEAFF
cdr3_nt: TGTGCCAGCAGCTTGGGGCCAGGGGGTCGCACTGAAGCTTTCTTT

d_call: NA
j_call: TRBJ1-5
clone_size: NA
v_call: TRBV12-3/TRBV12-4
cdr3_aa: CASSRRNNQPQHF
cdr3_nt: TGTGCCAGTTCCCGACGAAACAATCAGCCCCAGCATTTT

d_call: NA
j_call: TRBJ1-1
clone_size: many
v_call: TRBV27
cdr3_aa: CASSLSPRRLNTEAFF
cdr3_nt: TGTGCCAGCAGTTTGTCCCCCAGGAGGTTGAACACTGAAGCTTTCTTT

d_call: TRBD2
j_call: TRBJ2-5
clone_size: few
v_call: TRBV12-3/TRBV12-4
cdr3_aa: CASRLSSGRRKETQYF
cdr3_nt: TGTGCCAGCAGATTATCTAGCGGGAGAAGAAAAGAGACCCAGTACTTC

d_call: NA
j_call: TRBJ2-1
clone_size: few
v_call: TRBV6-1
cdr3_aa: CASSIAERYNEQFF
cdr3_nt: TGTGCCAGCAGTATAGCTGAGAGATACAATGAGCAGTTCTTC

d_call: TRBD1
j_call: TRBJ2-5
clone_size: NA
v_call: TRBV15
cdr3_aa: CATSRDRGDRGVKETQYF
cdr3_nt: TGTGCCACCAGCAGAGATCGAGGGGACAGGGGAGTGAAAGAGACCCAGTACTTC

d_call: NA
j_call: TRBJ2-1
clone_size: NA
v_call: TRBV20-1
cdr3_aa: CSAPIAEVQFF
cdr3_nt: TGCAGTGCCCCAATAGCAGAAGTGCAGTTCTTC

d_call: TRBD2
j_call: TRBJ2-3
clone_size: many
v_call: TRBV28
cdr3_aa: CASSTPQAGVSDTQYF
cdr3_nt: TGTGCCAGCAGTACCCCACAAGCGGGAGTTTCAGATACGCAGTATTTT

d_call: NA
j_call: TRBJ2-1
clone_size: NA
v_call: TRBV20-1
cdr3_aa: CSAILSAGHSYNEQFF
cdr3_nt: TGCAGTGCTATCCTTTCCGCGGGACACTCCTACAATGAGCAGTTCTTC

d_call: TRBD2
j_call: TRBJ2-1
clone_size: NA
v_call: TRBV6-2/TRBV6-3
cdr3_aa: CASSSAGIAGGYNEQFF
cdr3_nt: TGTGCCAGCAGTTCCGCGGGAATAGCGGGAGGTTACAATGAGCAGTTCTTC

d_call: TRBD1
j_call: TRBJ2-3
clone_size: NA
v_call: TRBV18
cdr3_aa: CASSPRDRDRTDTQYF
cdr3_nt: TGTGCCAGCTCACCACGAGACAGGGATCGAACAGATACGCAGTATTTT

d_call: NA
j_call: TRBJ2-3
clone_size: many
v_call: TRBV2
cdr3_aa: CASPRADTQYF
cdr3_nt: TGTGCCAGCCCTCGGGCAGATACGCAGTATTTT

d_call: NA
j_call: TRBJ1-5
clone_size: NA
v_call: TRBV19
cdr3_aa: CASSIVDGVGNQPQHF
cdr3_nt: TGTGCCAGTAGTATCGTCGATGGGGTCGGCAATCAGCCCCAGCATTTT

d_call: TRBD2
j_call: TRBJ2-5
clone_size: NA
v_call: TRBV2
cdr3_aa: CASRQVAGEETQYF
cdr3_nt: TGTGCCAGCAGACAGGTAGCGGGAGAGGAGACCCAGTACTTC

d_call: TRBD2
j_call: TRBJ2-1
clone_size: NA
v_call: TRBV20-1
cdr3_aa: CSARPTSGSFINEQFF
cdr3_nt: TGCAGTGCTAGACCCACTAGCGGGAGTTTCATTAATGAGCAGTTCTTC

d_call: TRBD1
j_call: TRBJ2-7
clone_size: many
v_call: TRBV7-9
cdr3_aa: CASSLFDRVGYEQYF
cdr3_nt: TGTGCCAGCAGCTTATTTGACAGGGTCGGATACGAGCAGTACTTC

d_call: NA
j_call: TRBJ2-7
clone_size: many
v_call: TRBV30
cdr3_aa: CARERKDSYEQYF
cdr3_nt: TGTGCCCGAGAGCGAAAGGATTCCTACGAGCAGTACTTC

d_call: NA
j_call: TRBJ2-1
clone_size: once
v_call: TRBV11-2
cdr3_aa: CASSSEGGVEQFF
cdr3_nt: TGTGCCAGCAGTTCGGAGGGCGGGGTGGAGCAGTTCTTC

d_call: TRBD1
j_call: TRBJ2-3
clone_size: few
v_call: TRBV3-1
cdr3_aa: CASSQDWGQYTDTQYF
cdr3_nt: TGTGCCAGCAGCCAAGATTGGGGACAGTACACAGATACGCAGTATTTT

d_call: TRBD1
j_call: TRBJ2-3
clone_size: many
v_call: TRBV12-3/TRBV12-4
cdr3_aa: CASSYGQGQTDTQYF
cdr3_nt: TGTGCCAGCAGTTACGGACAGGGACAGACAGATACGCAGTATTTT

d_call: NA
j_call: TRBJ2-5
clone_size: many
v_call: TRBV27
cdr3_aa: CASSPHTIQETQYF
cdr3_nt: TGTGCCAGCAGTCCTCACACTATCCAAGAGACCCAGTACTTC

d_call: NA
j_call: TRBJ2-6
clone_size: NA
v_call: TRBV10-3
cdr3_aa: CAIPGSPRTGANVLTF
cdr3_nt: TGTGCCATCCCCGGGAGCCCACGGACTGGGGCCAACGTCCTGACTTTC

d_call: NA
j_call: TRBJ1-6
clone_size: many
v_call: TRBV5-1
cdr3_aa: CASSLVAGRRASLHF
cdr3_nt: TGCGCCAGCAGCTTGGTGGCCGGCCGGCGTGCATCTCTCCACTTT

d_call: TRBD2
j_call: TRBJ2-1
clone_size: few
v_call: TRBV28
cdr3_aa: CASSRPRLAGVNEQFF
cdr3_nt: TGTGCCAGCAGTCGCCCAAGACTAGCGGGAGTCAATGAGCAGTTCTTC

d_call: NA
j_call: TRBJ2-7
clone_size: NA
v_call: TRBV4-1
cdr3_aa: CASSQSPRLDEQYF
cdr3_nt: TGCGCCAGCAGCCAAAGCCCAAGATTAGACGAGCAGTACTTC

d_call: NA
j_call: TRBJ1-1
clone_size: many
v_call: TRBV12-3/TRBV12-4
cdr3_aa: CASSKPDRLMNTEAFF
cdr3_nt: TGTGCCAGCAGTAAACCTGATCGACTTATGAACACTGAAGCTTTCTTT

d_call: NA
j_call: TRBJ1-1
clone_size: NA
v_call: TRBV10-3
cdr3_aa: CAISEARGTEAFF
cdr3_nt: TGTGCCATCAGTGAGGCCCGCGGCACTGAAGCTTTCTTT

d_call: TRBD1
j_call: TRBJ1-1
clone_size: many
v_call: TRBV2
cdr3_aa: CASRKEGANTEAFF
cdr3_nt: TGTGCCAGCAGGAAGGAGGGGGCGAACACTGAAGCTTTCTTT

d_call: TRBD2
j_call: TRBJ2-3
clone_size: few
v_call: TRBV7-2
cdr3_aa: CASSSGAGVVSDTQYF
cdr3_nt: TGTGCCAGCAGCTCCGGAGCGGGAGTTGTTTCAGATACGCAGTATTTT

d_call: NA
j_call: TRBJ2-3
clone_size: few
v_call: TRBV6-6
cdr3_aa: CASSYGFTDTQYF
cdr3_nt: TGTGCCAGCAGTTACGGATTCACAGATACGCAGTATTTT

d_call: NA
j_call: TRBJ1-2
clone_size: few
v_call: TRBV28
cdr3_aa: CASTQGPGPYGYTF
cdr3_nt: TGTGCCAGCACGCAGGGGCCAGGACCCTATGGCTACACCTTC

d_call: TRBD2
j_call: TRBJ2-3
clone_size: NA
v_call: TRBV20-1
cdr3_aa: CSARDCGLAGVFTDTQYF
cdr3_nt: TGCAGTGCTAGAGATTGCGGACTAGCGGGAGTGTTCACAGATACGCAGTATTTT

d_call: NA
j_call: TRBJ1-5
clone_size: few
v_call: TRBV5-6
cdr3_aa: CASSNRRVGPQHF
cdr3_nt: TGTGCCAGCAGCAATCGACGGGTGGGACCCCAGCATTTT

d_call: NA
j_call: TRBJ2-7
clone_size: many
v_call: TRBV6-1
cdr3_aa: CASSESHGGGAYEQYF
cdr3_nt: TGTGCCAGCAGTGAATCACACGGTGGTGGAGCCTACGAGCAGTACTTC

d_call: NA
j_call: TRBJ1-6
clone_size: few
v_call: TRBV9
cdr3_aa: CASSPETLDSPLHF
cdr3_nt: TGTGCCAGCAGCCCGGAGACACTTGATTCACCCCTCCACTTT

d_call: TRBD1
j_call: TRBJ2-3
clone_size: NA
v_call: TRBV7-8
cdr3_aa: CASSLGVPGTGGGTDTQYF
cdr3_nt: TGTGCCAGCAGCTTAGGGGTGCCCGGGACAGGGGGCGGCACAGATACGCAGTATTTT

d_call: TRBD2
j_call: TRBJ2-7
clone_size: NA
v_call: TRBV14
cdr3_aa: CASSRGLDSSYEQYF
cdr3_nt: TGTGCCAGCAGCCGTGGACTAGATAGCTCCTACGAGCAGTACTTC

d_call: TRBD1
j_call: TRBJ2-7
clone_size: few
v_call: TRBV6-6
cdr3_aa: CASSYDRDRVSYEQYF
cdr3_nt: TGTGCCAGCAGTTACGATCGGGACAGGGTTTCCTACGAGCAGTACTTC

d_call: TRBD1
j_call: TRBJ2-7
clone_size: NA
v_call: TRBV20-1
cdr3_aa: CSARSGQGLYEQYF
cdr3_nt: TGCAGTGCTAGAAGCGGACAGGGCCTCTACGAGCAGTACTTC